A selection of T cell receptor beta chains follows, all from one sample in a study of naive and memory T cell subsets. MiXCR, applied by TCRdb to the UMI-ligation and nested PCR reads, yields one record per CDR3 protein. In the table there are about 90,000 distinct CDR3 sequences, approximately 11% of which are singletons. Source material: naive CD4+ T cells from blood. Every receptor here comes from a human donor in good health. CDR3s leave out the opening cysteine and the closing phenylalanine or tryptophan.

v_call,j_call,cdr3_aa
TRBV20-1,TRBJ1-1,SAPPGQKNTEAF
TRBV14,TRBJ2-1,ASQLAGGRNEQF
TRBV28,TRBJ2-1,ASSLGGSGSKEQF
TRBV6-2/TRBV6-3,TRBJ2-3,ASSYGGSGGRTDTQY
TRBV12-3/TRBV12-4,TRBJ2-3,ASSLGLAGESTDTQY
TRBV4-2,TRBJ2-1,ASSQRGPVYNEQF
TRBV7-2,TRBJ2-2,ASSYRTVDTGELF
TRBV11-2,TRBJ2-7,ASNRQGSGPYEQY
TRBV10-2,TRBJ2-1,ASSPPRLNEQF
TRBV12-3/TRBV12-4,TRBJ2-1,ASRQPAGGRNEQF
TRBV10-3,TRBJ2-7,AIAWTDSYEQY
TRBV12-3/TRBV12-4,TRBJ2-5,ASSLILSETQY
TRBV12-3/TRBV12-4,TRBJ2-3,ASSFGELRTDTQY
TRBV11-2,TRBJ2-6,ASSLEVAGANVLT
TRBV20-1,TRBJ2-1,SARASLAGFNEQF
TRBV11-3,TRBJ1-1,ASSLGTGSTGTEAF
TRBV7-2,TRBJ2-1,ASSLEGALSYNEQF